The entry below gives a single TCR beta chain sequence along with its context. The sample carries other DNA sequences with the same CDR3. Sequenced by immunoSEQ multiplex PCR; TCRdb stores in-frame clones only, minus some. The table shows 70,000 to 100,000 clones, with roughly nine tenths occurring only once. This sample is part of a study of T cell changes during pregnancy in multiple sclerosis. Trimming shortened V by 4 bases and J by 1 base, and 8 bases separated the two germline ends. Germline loops: CDR1 SGHRS, CDR2 YFSETQ. The CDR3 consists of 13 residues. The source is a female donor with multiple sclerosis, enrolled in a pregnancy study. The starting material was peripheral blood, obtained in the first trimester of pregnancy. This chain links TRBV5-1 with TRBJ1-1; D remains unclear. DNA of the CDR3: TGCGCCAGCAGCCCTGCGGGGAACACTGAAGCTTTCTTT. As protein: CASSPAGNTEAFF. The whole variable domain, remainder taken from reference TRBV5-1 and TRBJ1-1, is KAGVTQTPRYLIKTRGQQVTLSCSPISGHRSVSWYQQTPGQGLQFLFEYFSETQRNKGNFPGRFSGRQFSNSRSEMNVSTLELGDSALYLCASSPAGNTEAFFGQGTRLTVV.